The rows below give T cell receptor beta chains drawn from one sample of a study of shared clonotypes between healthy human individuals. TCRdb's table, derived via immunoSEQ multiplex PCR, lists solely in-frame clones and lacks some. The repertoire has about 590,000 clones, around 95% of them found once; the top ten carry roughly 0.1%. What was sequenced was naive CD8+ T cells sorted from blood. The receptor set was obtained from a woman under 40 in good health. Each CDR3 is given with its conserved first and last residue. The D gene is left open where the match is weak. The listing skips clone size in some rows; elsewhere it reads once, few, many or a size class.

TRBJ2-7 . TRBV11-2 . TGTGCCAGCCGGCCCCATTGGCTATACGAGCAGTACTTC CASRPHWLYEQYF
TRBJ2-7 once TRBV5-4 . TGTGCCAGCAGCTTAGGGGGAGGTTACGAGCAGTACTTC CASSLGGGYEQYF
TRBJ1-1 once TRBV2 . TGTGCCAGCAGTTTTCGGGCAACTCCCAACACTGAAGCTTTCTTT CASSFRATPNTEAFF
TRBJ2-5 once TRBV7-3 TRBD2 TGTGCCAGCAGCCCATGGACTAGCTCCCCCGAGACCCAGTACTTC CASSPWTSSPETQYF
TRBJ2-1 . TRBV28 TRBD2 TGTGCCAGCAGTTCGCGACTAGCGGGATCCCTCCTGAACAATGAGCAGTTCTTC CASSSRLAGSLLNNEQFF
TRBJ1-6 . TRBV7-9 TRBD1 TGTGCCAGCAGCCCACAGGGGGATAATTCACCCCTCCACTTT CASSPQGDNSPLHF
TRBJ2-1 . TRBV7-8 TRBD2 TGTGCCAGCAGCACTAGCAGGACTAGCCTTGTCCACAATGAGCAGTTCTTC CASSTSRTSLVHNEQFF
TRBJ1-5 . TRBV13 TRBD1 TGTGCCAGCAGCTTAGAGGGGGCTTCGCCCCAGCATTTT CASSLEGASPQHF
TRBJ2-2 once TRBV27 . TGTGCCACCGCAGTTGAACGGGATACGAGCGGGGAGCTGTTTTTT CATAVERDTSGELFF
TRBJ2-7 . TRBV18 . TGTGCCAGCTCACCACGGGACGGGACCTACGAGCAGTACTTC CASSPRDGTYEQYF
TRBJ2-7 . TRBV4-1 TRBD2 TGCGCCAGCAGCGAAGTGGTCCTAGCGGGAGACTACGAGCAGTACTTC CASSEVVLAGDYEQYF
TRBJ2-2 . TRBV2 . TGTGCCAGCAGTGAAGCGGGGGCGAACACCGGGGAGCTGTTTTTT CASSEAGANTGELFF
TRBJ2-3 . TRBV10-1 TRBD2 TGCGCCAGCAGTGAGATACGACTCGCTAGCGGGAGGACCACAGATACGCAGTATTTT CASSEIRLASGRTTDTQYF
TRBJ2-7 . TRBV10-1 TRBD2 TGCGCCAGCAGTGAGTCGATCGCGGGAGCAGACGAGCAGTACTTC CASSESIAGADEQYF
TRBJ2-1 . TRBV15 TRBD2 TGTGCCACCAGTAACGGACTAGTGGGCGATGAGCAGTTCTTC CATSNGLVGDEQFF
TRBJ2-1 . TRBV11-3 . TGTGCCAGCAGCCCTACTAGATCGAGCTCCTACAATGAGCAGTTCTTC CASSPTRSSSYNEQFF
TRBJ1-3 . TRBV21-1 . TGTGCCAGCAGCAAAGTGGAGCAGAGCTCTGGAAACACCATATATTTT CASSKVEQSSGNTIYF
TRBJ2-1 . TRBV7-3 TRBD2 TGTGCCAGCAGCTTCGGCGGGAGTGCCCAGTTCTTC CASSFGGSAQFF
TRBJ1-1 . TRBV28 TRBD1 TGTGCCGTTACCGGGACAGGGGCTATGAGCACTGAAGCTTTCTTT CAVTGTGAMSTEAFF
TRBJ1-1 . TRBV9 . TGTGCCAGCAGCGTAAACCCCCCACGGGCTGAGGGGAACACTGAAGCTTTCTTT CASSVNPPRAEGNTEAFF
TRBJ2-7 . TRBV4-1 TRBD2 TGCGCCAGCAGACCCCGGACTAGCGGGAGGTCCCACGAGCAGTACTTC CASRPRTSGRSHEQYF
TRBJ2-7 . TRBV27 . TGTGCCAGCAGTTTAAAAAGCGGAGCCTACGAGCAGTACTTC CASSLKSGAYEQYF
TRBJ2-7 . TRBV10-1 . TGCGCCAGCAGTGAATCGGTGGAGCAGTACTTC CASSESVEQYF
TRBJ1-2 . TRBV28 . TGTGCCAGCTTTGAGGGGACCAACTATGGCTACACCTTC CASFEGTNYGYTF
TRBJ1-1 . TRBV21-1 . TGTGCCAGCAGCACAACCCACGGGACTGAGAAAAACATGAACACTGAAGCTTTCTTT CASSTTHGTEKNMNTEAFF
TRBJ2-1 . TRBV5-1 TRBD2 TGCGCCAGCAGCACCCGGACTAGCGGGAGTAGTGAGCAGTTCTTC CASSTRTSGSSEQFF
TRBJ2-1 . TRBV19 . TGTGCCAGCTACTACGACAATGAGCAGTTCTTC CASYYDNEQFF
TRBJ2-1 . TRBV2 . TGTGCCAGCAGGGACAGTTACAATGAGCAGTTCTTC CASRDSYNEQFF
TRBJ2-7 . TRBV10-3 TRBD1 TGTGCCATCAGTGCGGGACAGACCTACGAGCAGTACTTC CAISAGQTYEQYF
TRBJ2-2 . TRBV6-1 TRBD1 TGTGCCAGCCCCGGACAGGGGGTGAGCACCGGGGAGCTGTTTTTT CASPGQGVSTGELFF
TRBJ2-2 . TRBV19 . TGTGCCAGTAGTATAGTGGCTCCCTCGTTTGCCGGGGAGCTGTTTTTT CASSIVAPSFAGELFF
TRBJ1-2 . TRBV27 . TGTGCCAGCAGTTTATACCCGGCCACTAACTATGGCTACACCTTC CASSLYPATNYGYTF
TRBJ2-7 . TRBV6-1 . TGTGCCAGCAGCCTCCCGGCGTCCGTCCCCTACGAGCAGTACTTC CASSLPASVPYEQYF
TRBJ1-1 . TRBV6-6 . TGTGCCAGCAGTTACGCCGAGGGAAACACTGAAGCTTTCTTT CASSYAEGNTEAFF
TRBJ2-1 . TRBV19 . TGTGCCAGTAGTATCGAGAGGGGGAGCTCCTACAATGAGCAGTTCTTC CASSIERGSSYNEQFF
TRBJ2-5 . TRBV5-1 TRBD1 TGCGCCAGCAGCCTTACCGGGACAGGGGGTGGTGAGACCCAGTACTTC CASSLTGTGGGETQYF
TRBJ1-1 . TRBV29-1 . TGCAGCGTTCATGGGGGGCGATTCAGGAGCACTGAAGCTTTCTTT CSVHGGRFRSTEAFF
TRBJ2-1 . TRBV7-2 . TGTGCCAGCAGCTCCAAGTCCGGGACGCAACTGAACAATGAGCAGTTCTTC CASSSKSGTQLNNEQFF
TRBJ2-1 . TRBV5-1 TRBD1 TGCGCCAGCAGCTTGGCACAGGGGACCTACAATGAGCAGTTCTTC CASSLAQGTYNEQFF
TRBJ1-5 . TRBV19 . TGTGCCAGTACTCCAAATTGGGGTCAGCCCCAGCATTTT CASTPNWGQPQHF
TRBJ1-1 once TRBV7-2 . TGTGCCAGCAGCTTAGGTCAGGAGTTGACATTGCCCGAAGCTTTCTTT CASSLGQELTLPEAFF
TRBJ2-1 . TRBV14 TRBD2 TGTGCCAGCAGCCCACCGGGACTAGAGAGCCCTATTGAGCAGTTCTTC CASSPPGLESPIEQFF
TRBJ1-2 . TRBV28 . TGTGCCAGCAGTTTTAATCCTGACAGCGATGGCTACACCTTC CASSFNPDSDGYTF
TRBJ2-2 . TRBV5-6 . TGTGCCAGCAGCTTCGGAGCGGCGAACACCGGGGAGCTGTTTTTT CASSFGAANTGELFF
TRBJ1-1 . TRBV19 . TGTGCCAGTAGTATAATCGCCGTCGGTGGTGACACTGAAGCTTTCTTT CASSIIAVGGDTEAFF
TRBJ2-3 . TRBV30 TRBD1 TGTGCCTGTTCTTCCCTGACCGGGACAGAGACTAGCACAGATACGCAGTATTTT CACSSLTGTETSTDTQYF
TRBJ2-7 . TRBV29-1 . TGCAGCGTTGAATTGGGCAGCTTGGGTCTGTACTTC CSVELGSLGLYF
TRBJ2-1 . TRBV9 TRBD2 TGTGCCAGCAGCTTCGGAGCGGGAGGTATCTACAATGAGCAGTTCTTC CASSFGAGGIYNEQFF